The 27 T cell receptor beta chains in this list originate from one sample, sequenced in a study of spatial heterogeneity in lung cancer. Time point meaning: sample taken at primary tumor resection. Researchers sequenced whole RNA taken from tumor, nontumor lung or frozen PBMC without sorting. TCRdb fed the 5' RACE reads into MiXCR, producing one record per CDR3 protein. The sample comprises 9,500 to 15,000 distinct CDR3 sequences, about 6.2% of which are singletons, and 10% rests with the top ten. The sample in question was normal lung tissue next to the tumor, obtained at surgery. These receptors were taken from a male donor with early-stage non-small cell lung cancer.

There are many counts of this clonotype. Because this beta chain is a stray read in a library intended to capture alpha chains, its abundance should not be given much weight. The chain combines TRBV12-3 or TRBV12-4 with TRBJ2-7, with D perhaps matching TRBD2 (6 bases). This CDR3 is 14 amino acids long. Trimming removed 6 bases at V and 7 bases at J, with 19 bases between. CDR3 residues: CASRSGGGSREQYF. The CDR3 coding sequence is TGTGCCAGCAGGTCTGGGGGAGGAAGTCGGGAGCAGTACTTC.

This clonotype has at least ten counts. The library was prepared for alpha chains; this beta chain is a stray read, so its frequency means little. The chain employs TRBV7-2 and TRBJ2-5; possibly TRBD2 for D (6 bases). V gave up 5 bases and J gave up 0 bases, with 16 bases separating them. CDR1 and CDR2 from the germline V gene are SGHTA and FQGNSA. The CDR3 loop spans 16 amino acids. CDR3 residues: CASSKGVRGNQETQYF. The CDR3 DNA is TGTGCCAGCAGCAAAGGCGTCCGGGGGAACCAAGAGACCCAGTACTTC.

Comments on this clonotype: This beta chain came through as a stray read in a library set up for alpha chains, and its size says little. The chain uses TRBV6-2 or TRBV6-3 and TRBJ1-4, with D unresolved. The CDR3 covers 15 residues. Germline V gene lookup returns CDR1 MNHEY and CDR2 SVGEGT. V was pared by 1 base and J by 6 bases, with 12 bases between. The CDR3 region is CASSYLGLLDEKLFF. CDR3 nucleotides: TGTGCCAGCAGTTACTTAGGTTTATTGGATGAAAAACTGTTTTTT.

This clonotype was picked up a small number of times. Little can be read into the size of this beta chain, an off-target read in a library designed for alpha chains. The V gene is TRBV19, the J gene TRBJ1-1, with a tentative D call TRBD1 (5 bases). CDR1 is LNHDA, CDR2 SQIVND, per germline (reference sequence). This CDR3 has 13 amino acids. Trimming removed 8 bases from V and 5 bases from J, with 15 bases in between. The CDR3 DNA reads TGTGCCAGTTCCCCGACAGCGATGACTGAAGCTTTCTTT. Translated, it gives CASSPTAMTEAFF.

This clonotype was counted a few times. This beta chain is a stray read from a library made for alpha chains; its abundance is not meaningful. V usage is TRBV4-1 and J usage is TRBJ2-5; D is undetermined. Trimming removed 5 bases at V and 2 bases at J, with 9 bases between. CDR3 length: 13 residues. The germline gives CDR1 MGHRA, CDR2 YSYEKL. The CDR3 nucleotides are TGCGCCAGCAGCATGTCCCTACAAGAGACCCAGTACTTC. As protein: CASSMSLQETQYF.

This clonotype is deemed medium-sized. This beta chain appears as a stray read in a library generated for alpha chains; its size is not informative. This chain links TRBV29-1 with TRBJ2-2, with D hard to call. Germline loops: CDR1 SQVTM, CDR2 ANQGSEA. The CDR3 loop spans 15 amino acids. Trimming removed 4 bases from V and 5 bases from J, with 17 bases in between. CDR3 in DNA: TGCAGCGTTGCCTACTCCGGCTTCGGGACCGGGGAGCTGTTTTTT. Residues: CSVAYSGFGTGELFF.

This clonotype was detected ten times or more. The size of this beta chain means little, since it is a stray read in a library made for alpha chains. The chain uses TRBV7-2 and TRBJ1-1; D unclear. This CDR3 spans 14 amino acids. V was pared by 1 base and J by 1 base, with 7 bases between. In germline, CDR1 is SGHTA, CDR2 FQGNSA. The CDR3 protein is CASSLDPGNTEAFF. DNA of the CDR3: TGTGCCAGCAGCTTAGATCCAGGGAACACTGAAGCTTTCTTT.

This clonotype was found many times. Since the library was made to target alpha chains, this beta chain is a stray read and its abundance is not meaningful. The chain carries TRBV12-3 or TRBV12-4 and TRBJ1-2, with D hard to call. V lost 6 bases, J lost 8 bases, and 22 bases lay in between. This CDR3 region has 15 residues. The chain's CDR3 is CASRPPEPYPGGYTF. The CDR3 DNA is TGTGCCAGCAGGCCCCCCGAACCGTACCCCGGGGGCTACACCTTC.

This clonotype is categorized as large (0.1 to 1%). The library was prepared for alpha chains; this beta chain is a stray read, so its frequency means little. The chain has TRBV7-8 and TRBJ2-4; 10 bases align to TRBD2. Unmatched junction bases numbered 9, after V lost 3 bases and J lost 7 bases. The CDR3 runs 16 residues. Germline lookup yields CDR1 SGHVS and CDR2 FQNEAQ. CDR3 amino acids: CASSFGLAEGRNIQYF. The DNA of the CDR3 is TGTGCCAGCAGCTTCGGACTAGCGGAGGGAAGGAACATTCAGTACTTC. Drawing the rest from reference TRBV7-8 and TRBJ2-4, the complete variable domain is GAGVSQSPRYKVAKRGQDVALRCDPISGHVSLFWYQQALGQGPEFLTYFQNEAQLDKSGLPSDRFFAERPEGSVSTLKIQRTQQEDSAVYLCASSFGLAEGRNIQYFGAGTRLSVL.

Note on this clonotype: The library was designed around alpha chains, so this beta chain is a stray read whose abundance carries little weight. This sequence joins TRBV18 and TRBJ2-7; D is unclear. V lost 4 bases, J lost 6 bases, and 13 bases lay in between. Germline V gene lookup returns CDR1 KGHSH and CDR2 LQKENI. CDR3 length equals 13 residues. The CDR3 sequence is CASSLKDGGEQYF. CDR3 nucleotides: TGTGCCAGCTCACTTAAGGACGGCGGCGAGCAGTACTTC.

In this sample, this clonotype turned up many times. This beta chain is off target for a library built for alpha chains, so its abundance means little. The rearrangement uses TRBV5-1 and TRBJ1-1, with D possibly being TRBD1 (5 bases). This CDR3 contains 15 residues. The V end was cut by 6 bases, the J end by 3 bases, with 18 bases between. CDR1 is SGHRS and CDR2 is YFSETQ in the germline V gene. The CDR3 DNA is TGCGCCAGCATCCCGGGGGGGAGCGGCCACACTGAAGCTTTCTTT. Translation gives CASIPGGSGHTEAFF.

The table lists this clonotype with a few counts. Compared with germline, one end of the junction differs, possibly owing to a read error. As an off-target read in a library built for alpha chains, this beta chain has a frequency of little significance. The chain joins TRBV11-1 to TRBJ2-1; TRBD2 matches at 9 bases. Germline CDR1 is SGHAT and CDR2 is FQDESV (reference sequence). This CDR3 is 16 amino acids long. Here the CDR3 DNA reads TGTGCCAGCAGCCTAGCGGGGCATAGCTCCTACAATGAGCAGTTCTTC. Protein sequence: CASSLAGHSSYNEQFF. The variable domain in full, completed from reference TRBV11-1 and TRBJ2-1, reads EAEVAQSPRYKITEKSQAVAFWCDPISGHATLYWYRQILGQGPELLVQFQDESVVDDSQLPKDRFSAERLKGVDSTLKIQPAELGDSAMYLCASSLAGHSSYNEQFFGPGTRLTVL.

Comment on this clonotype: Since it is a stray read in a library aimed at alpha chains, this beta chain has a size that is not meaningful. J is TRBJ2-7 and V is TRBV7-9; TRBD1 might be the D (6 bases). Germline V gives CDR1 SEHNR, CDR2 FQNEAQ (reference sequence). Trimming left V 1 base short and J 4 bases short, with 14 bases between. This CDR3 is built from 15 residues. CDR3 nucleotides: TGTGCCAGCAGCTTAGTGGGGAACAGGGAATACGAGCAGTACTTC. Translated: CASSLVGNREYEQYF.

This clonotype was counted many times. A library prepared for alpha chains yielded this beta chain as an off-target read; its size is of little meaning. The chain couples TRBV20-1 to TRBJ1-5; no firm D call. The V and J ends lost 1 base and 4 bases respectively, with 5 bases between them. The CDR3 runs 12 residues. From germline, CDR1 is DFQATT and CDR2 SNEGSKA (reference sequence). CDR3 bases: TGCAGTGCTAGAGCTGGGAATCAGCCCCAGCATTTT. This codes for CSARAGNQPQHF.

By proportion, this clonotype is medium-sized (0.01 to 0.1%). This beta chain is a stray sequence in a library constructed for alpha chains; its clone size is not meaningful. This CDR3 is CAIRLFGDSYEQYF. CDR3 DNA sequence: TGTGCCATCCGATTGTTCGGGGACTCCTACGAGCAGTACTTC. The chain joins TRBV10-3 to TRBJ2-7; D may be TRBD2 (5 bases). There are 14 residues in the CDR3. The V gene lost 8 bases and the J gene lost 0 bases, with 14 bases spanning the gap. Germline V CDR1 and CDR2: ENHRY, SYGVKD.

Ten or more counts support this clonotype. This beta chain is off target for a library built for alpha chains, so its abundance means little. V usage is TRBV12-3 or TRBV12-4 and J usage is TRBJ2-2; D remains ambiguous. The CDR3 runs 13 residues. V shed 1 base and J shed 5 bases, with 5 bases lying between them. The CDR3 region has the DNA TGTGCCAGCAGTTTAGAACAAACCGGGGAGCTGTTTTTT. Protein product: CASSLEQTGELFF.

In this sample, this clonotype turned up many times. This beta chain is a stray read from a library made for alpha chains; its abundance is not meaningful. The CDR3 coding sequence is TGTGCCAGCAGTTCCCCCGGGGACACACCTGTCGTGGAGACCCAGTACTTC. Its protein is CASSSPGDTPVVETQYF. The genes are TRBV12-3 or TRBV12-4 and TRBJ2-5; D is possibly TRBD1 (6 bases). Trimming removed 4 bases from V and 5 bases from J, with 23 bases in between. The CDR3 is 17 residues long.

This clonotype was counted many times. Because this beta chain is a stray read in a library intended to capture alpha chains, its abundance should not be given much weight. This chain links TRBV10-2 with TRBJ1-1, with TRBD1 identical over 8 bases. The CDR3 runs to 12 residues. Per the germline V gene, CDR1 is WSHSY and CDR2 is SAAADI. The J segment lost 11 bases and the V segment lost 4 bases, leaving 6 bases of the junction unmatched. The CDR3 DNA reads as TGCGCCAGCAGTGCGACAGGGGATGAGGCTTTCTTT. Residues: CASSATGDEAFF.

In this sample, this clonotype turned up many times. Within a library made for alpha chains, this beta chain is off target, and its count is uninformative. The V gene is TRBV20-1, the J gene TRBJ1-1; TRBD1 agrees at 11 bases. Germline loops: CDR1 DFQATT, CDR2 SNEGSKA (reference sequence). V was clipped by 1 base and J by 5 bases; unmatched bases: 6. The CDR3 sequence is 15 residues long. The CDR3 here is CSARGTGGGGTEAFF. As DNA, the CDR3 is TGCAGTGCTAGAGGGACAGGGGGCGGTGGGACTGAAGCTTTCTTT.

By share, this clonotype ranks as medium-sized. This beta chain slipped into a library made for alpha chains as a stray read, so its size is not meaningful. CDR3 region: CASSVAEGEQYF. Written as DNA, the CDR3 is TGTGCCAGCAGCGTAGCTGAGGGGGAGCAGTACTTC. This chain links TRBV9 with TRBJ2-7, with D perhaps assigned TRBD1 or TRBD2 (5 bases each). V lost 0 bases and J lost 7, with 8 bases in between. Per germline, CDR1 SGDLS and CDR2 YYNGEE. The CDR3 consists of 12 residues.

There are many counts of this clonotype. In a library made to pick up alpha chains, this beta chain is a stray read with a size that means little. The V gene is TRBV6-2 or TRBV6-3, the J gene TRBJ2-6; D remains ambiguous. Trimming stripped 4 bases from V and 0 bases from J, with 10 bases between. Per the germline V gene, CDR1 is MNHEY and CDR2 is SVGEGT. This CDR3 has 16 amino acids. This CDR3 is CASSSTSSSGANVLTF. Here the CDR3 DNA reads TGTGCCAGCAGTTCTACCTCGAGCTCTGGGGCCAACGTCCTGACTTTC.

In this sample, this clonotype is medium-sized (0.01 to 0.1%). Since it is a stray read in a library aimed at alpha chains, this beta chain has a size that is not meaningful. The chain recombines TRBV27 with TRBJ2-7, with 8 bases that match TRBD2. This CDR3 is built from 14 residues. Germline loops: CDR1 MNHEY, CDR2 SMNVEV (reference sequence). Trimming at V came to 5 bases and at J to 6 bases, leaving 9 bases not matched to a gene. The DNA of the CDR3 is TGTGCCAGCAGTCCCCAAAGCGGGAGATCCGAGCAGTACTTC. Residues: CASSPQSGRSEQYF.

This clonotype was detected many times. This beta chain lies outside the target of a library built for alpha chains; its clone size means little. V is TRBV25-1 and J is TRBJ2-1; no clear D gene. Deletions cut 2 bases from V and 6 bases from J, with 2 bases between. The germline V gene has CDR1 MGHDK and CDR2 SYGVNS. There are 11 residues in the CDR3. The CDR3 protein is CASSEGNEQFF. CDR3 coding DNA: TGTGCCAGCAGTGAAGGCAATGAGCAGTTCTTC.

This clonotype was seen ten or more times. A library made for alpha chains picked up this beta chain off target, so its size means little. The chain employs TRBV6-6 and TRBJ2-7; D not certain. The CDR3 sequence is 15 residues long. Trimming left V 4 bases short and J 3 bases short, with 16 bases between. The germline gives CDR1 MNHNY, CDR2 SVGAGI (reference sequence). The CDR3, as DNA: TGTGCCAGCAGTTCCCCGAGCCTCGTATTCTACGAGCAGTACTTC. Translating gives CASSSPSLVFYEQYF.

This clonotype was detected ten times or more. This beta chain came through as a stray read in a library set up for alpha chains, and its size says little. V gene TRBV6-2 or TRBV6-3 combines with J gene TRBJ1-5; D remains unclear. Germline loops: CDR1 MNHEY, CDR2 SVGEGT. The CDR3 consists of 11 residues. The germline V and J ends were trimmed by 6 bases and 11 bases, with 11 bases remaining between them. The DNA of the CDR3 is TGTGCCAGCAGCCAACCTGAGTCCCAGCATTTT. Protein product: CASSQPESQHF.

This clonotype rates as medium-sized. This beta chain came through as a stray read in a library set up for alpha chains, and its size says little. CDR3 protein: CASSFIHLEGNEQFF. In DNA, the CDR3 is TGTGCCAGCAGTTTCATACACTTAGAGGGCAATGAGCAGTTCTTC. The chain couples TRBV6-6 to TRBJ2-1; maybe TRBD2 (5 bases). The CDR3 extends over 15 amino acids. Deletions cut 4 bases from V and 6 bases from J, with 16 bases between. Per germline, CDR1 MNHNY and CDR2 SVGAGI (reference sequence).

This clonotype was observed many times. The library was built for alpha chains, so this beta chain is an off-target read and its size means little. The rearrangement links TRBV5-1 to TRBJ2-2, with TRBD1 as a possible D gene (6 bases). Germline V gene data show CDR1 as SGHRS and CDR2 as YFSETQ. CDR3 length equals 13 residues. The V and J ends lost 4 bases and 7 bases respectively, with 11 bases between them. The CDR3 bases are TGCGCCAGCAGCACACAGGGAATCGGGGAGCTGTTTTTT. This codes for CASSTQGIGELFF.